This T cell receptor beta chain was captured by sequencing in a study of CD8 T cells in Susac syndrome. Per germline, CDR1 GTSNPN and CDR2 SVGIG (reference sequence). Trimming removed 5 bases from V and 2 bases from J; junction bases left unmatched: 6. The CDR3 contains 14 residues. cDNA came from about 0.51 to 1 ug RNA primed by random hexamers. MiXCR, applied by TCRdb to the immunoSEQ multiplex PCR reads, yields one record per CDR3 protein. This sample yields 150,000 to 200,000 distinct CDR3 sequences, of which roughly 95% are seen a single time; 0.075% to 0.095% belongs to the top ten. The TCR originated in a human donor with multiple sclerosis. Sample: CD4+ T cells from PBMCs. The V and J genes are TRBV30 and TRBJ1-2; 9 nucleotides agree with TRBD1. As DNA, the CDR3 is TGTGCCTGGGGGGGACAGGGCGGAAACTATGGCTACACCTTC. It encodes CAWGGQGGNYGYTF.